The clone carrying this TCR beta chain was detected only a few times. The target antigen is unknown. The entry originates in a study of cytomegalovirus exposure and HLA in healthy donors. The overall study: Tens of millions of unique TCR sequences came from HLA-typed donors in an early release.

Study results and limitations: Reports credit the classifier with highly specific, highly sensitive diagnosis of cytomegalovirus status. The study labeled 164 TCR beta chains cytomegalovirus-associated.

The V end was cut by 6 bases, the J end by 2 bases, with 17 bases between. Germline V lookup: CDR1 MNHNY, CDR2 SVGAGI (reference sequence). The CDR3 length is 16 residues. PCR involved 60 Vbeta and 13 Jbeta primers. Per the authors' pipeline: The count from a later analysis was some 80 million unique TCR beta chains, about 10 million of them shared. Some clones are missing from TCRdb's copy, which holds only in-frame ones; the method was immunoSEQ multiplex PCR. The V and J calls and clone size were taken over from that table, and D and trimming were inferred from the DNA. The table shows roughly 120,000 clones, with approximately 85% occurring only once.

The receptor comes from a male donor in good health and CMV-seropositive. The chain uses TRBV6-6 and TRBJ2-4; possibly TRBD2 for D (5 bases). Sequencing was done on a sample of PBMCs. The CDR3 nucleotides read TGTGCCAGCAGCTATCGAGGGCAGTACCCCAAAAACATTCAGTACTTC. It codes for CASSYRGQYPKNIQYF.